These 12 T cell receptor beta chains came from one sample sequenced in a study of CD8 T cells in Susac syndrome. After extraction with the RNeasy kit, 0.5 to 1 ug of the RNA was reverse transcribed using random hexamers. Using its own MiXCR run on the immunoSEQ multiplex PCR reads, TCRdb lists one record per CDR3 protein. The table has some 200,000 distinct CDR3 sequences, just under 95% seen once. The sequencing sample was made of CD8+ T cells from PBMCs. The receptors originated from a human donor with Susac syndrome.

The chain carries TRBV20-1 and TRBJ2-7; 10 positions agree with TRBD2. The CDR3 sequence is 15 residues long. V was pared by 6 bases and J by 1 base, with 9 bases of the junction left unmatched. Per the germline V gene, CDR1 is DFQATT and CDR2 is SNEGSKA (reference sequence). The CDR3 nucleotides read TGCAGTGCGACTGTACTAGCGGGGCTTTCCTACGAGCAGTACTTC. This encodes CSATVLAGLSYEQYF.

The V gene is TRBV19, the J gene TRBJ2-1; 8 bases fit TRBD1. Trimming took 7 bases from V and 9 from J; bases not matched to a gene: 17. Germline CDR1 reads LNHDA; CDR2 reads SQIVND (reference sequence). The CDR3 consists of 16 residues. The CDR3 loop is CASTKKAGTGGSEQFF. Written as DNA, the CDR3 is TGTGCCAGTACCAAAAAGGCTGGGACAGGAGGAAGTGAGCAGTTCTTC.

The chain's CDR3 is CASSTGKDTQYF. In DNA form, the CDR3 reads TGTGCCAGCAGCACCGGCAAGGATACGCAGTATTTT. The chain employs TRBV7-8 and TRBJ2-3; D is uncertain. The germline gives CDR1 SGHVS, CDR2 FQNEAQ. The CDR3 is made up of 12 amino acids. V lost 5 bases and J lost 6, with 9 bases in between.

The chain carries TRBV14 and TRBJ2-5; 7 bases line up with TRBD1. This CDR3 contains 12 residues. The J segment lost 6 bases and the V segment lost 6 bases, leaving 4 bases of the junction unmatched. The germline CDR1 and CDR2 sequences are SGHDN and FVKESK. CDR3 bases: TGTGCCAGCAGGCAGGGGGAACAGACCCAGTACTTC. It codes for CASRQGEQTQYF. The complete variable domain, with remaining parts taken from reference TRBV14 and TRBJ2-5, reads EAGVTQFPSHSVIEKGQTVTLRCDPISGHDNLYWYRRVMGKEIKFLLHFVKESKQDESGMPNNRFLAERTGGTYSTLKVQPAELEDSGVYFCASRQGEQTQYFGPGTRLLVL.

The chain employs TRBV2 and TRBJ1-1; 7 nucleotides agree with TRBD1. This CDR3 has 14 amino acids. Germline V CDR1 and CDR2: SNHLY, FYNNEI. V trimming: 0 bases; J trimming: 10 bases; junction bases outside the gene matches: 8. CDR3: CASSEALGTDIAFF. The DNA of the CDR3 is TGTGCCAGCAGTGAAGCGCTTGGGACAGACATAGCTTTCTTT. The variable domain in full, completed from reference TRBV2 and TRBJ1-1, reads EPEVTQTPSHQVTQMGQEVILRCVPISNHLYFYWYRQILGQKVEFLVSFYNNEISEKSEIFDDQFSVERPDGSNFTLKIRSTKLEDSAMYFCASSEALGTDIAFFGQGTRLTVV.

V is TRBV20-1 and J is TRBJ2-1, with TRBD2 identical over 14 bases. From germline, CDR1 is DFQATT and CDR2 SNEGSKA (reference sequence). There are 17 residues in the CDR3. Germline trimming cut 7 bases from V and 4 bases from J; bases unmatched to any gene: 12. The CDR3 coding sequence is TGCAGTGGTACTGGGACTAGCGGGGGTTGGGGGTACAATGAGCAGTTCTTC. Its translation is CSGTGTSGGWGYNEQFF.

The chain links TRBV7-6 to TRBJ2-7; 9 bases align to TRBD1. Germline V CDR1 and CDR2: SGHVS, FNYEAQ. The trim removed 8 bases at V and 6 bases at J, leaving 11 bases unmatched. There are 14 residues in the CDR3. CDR3 loop: CASSPGQGHFEQYF. The DNA of the CDR3 is TGTGCCAGCTCCCCGGGACAGGGTCACTTCGAGCAGTACTTC.

The V call is TRBV28, the J call TRBJ1-5, with D hard to call. CDR1 is MDHEN and CDR2 is SYDVKM in the germline V gene. This CDR3 comprises 14 residues. Trimming shortened V by 6 bases and J by 3 bases, and 12 bases separated the two germline ends. The CDR3 bases are TGTGCCAGCAGATCACCAATGGCCAATCAGCCCCAGCATTTT. This gives the protein CASRSPMANQPQHF. The full variable domain, completed using reference TRBV28 and TRBJ1-5, is DVKVTQSSRYLVKRTGEKVFLECVQDMDHENMFWYRQDPGLGLRLIYFSYDVKMKEKGDIPEGYSVSREKKERFSLILESASTNQTSMYLCASRSPMANQPQHFGDGTRLSIL.

CDR3 sequence reads: CASRPQNNERAWYF. The CDR3 DNA reads as TGTGCCAGCAGACCACAGAATAATGAACGAGCATGGTACTTC. The rearrangement joins TRBV6-5 to TRBJ2-7; the D is unclear. Germline lookup yields CDR1 MNHEY and CDR2 SVGAGI. The CDR3 totals 14 residues. The V gene lost 6 bases and the J gene lost 12 bases, with 24 bases spanning the gap.

The genes are TRBV3-1 and TRBJ2-6, with D perhaps TRBD1 (5 bases). The germline CDR1 and CDR2 sequences are LGHDT and YNNKEL (reference sequence). There are 23 residues in the CDR3. V was pared by 1 base and J by 0 bases, with 28 bases between. CDR3 sequence: CASSQVGSPGRGREFSGANVLTF. CDR3 in DNA: TGTGCCAGCAGCCAAGTTGGATCACCGGGCCGCGGCAGGGAATTCTCTGGGGCCAACGTCCTGACTTTC. Variable domain in full (rest from reference TRBV3-1 and TRBJ2-6): DTAVSQTPKYLVTQMGNDKSIKCEQNLGHDTMYWYKQDSKKFLKIMFSYNNKELIINETVPNRFSPKSPDKAHLNLHINSLELGDSAVYFCASSQVGSPGRGREFSGANVLTFGAGSRLTVL.

The V call is TRBV11-2, the J call TRBJ2-3; 7 bases are shared with TRBD2. Germline lookup yields CDR1 SGHAT and CDR2 FQNNGV. CDR3 size: 13 residues. The trim removed 5 bases at V and 5 bases at J, leaving 4 bases unmatched. The DNA for the CDR3 is TGTGCCAGCAGCCAAGCTAGCGGAGATACGCAGTATTTT. It encodes CASSQASGDTQYF.

The V call is TRBV28, the J call TRBJ1-1, with 8 bases aligning to TRBD1. CDR3 length: 14 residues. Germline loops: CDR1 MDHEN, CDR2 SYDVKM. Trimming took 4 bases from V and 3 from J; bases not matched to a gene: 4. This CDR3 reads CASSSWTGYTEAFF. CDR3 in DNA: TGTGCCAGCAGTTCTTGGACAGGGTACACTGAAGCTTTCTTT.